The entry below describes one T cell receptor beta chain. This sample is drawn from a study of blood T cell repertoires in COVID-19. Clones were read by immunoSEQ multiplex PCR, and TCRdb kept only the in-frame ones, dropping some. The table lists 180,000 or so clones, roughly nine tenths of them singletons. CDR3 length: 15 amino acids. CDR1 and CDR2 (germline): SGHAT, FQNNGV. The trim removed 5 bases at V and 6 bases at J, leaving 5 bases unmatched. The chain combines TRBV11-2 with TRBJ2-3, with TRBD2 identical over 13 bases. The sequenced sample consisted of peripheral blood. This receptor was obtained from a man between 18 and 35 years old with acute or convalescent COVID-19. The CDR3 nucleotides are TGTGCCAGCAGCCTACTAGCGGGGGGGCCGGATACGCAGTATTTT. Its translation: CASSLLAGGPDTQYF.